Sequencing of this T cell receptor (beta chain) was carried out in a study of blood T cell repertoires in COVID-19. Whole-study context: COVID-19 samples, acute and convalescent, were from the United States, Italy and Spain. T cells, B-cell-depleted T cells, or PBMCs supplied cDNA or gDNA.

Trimming pared 2 bases from V and 7 bases from J, leaving 9 bases between. CDR3 size: 13 residues. Germline lookup yields CDR1 WNHNN and CDR2 SYGVQD (reference sequence). This clone came up once. Per the authors' pipeline: Nucleated cell counts were estimated from reference gene primer amplification. Some clones are missing from TCRdb's copy, which holds only in-frame ones; the method was immunoSEQ multiplex PCR. Clone size and the V and J calls come from that table; the DNA yielded D and trimming. The sample comprises 250,000 to 350,000 clones, around 89% of which are singletons, and about 0.8% rests with the top ten.

The sample comprised peripheral blood. V gene TRBV10-1 combines with J gene TRBJ2-1, with a possible D match to TRBD2 (5 bases). This TCR derives from a man aged 25-45 years with acute or convalescent COVID-19. As DNA, the CDR3 is TGCGCCAGCAGTGAGGCCGGAGGAAATGAGCAGTTCTTC. This gives the protein CASSEAGGNEQFF.